This T cell receptor (beta chain) was found in a study of control samples from healthy donors and cancer patients. This table comes from immunoSEQ multiplex PCR, and its TCRdb copy is limited to in-frame clones, with some not included. Among 60,000 or so clones, roughly 95% were seen once, and the ten largest hold roughly 0.99%. V trimming: 6 bases; J trimming: 2 bases; junction bases outside the gene matches: 8. Germline V CDR1 and CDR2: MRHNA, SNTAGT. The CDR3 runs to 16 residues. This rearrangement joins TRBV6-4 to TRBJ2-1; 9 positions agree with TRBD2. The clonotype originates from a woman aged 18 to 35 in good health. The specimen was blood. CDR3 nucleotide sequence: TGTGCCAGCAGCGCAGGGGTAGCGGGGGCCTACAATGAGCAGTTCTTC. Its protein product is CASSAGVAGAYNEQFF.